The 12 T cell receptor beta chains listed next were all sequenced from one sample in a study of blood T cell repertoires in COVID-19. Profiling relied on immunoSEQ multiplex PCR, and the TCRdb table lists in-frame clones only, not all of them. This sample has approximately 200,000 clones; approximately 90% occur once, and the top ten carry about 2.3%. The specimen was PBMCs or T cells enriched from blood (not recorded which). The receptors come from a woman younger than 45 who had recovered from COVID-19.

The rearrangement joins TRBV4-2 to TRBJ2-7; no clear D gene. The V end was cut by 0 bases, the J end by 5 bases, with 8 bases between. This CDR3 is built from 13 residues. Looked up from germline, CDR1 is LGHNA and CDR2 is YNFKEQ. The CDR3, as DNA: TGTGCCAGCAGCCAAGATCGAGCCAACGAGCAGTACTTC. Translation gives CASSQDRANEQYF.

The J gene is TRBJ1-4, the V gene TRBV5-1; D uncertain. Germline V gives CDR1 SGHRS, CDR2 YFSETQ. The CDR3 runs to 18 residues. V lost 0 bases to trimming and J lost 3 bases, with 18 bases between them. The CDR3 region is CASSLAVTAGWANEKLFF. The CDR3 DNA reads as TGCGCCAGCAGCTTGGCCGTAACGGCGGGGTGGGCTAATGAAAAACTGTTTTTT. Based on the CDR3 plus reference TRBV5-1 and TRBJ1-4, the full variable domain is KAGVTQTPRYLIKTRGQQVTLSCSPISGHRSVSWYQQTPGQGLQFLFEYFSETQRNKGNFPGRFSGRQFSNSRSEMNVSTLELGDSALYLCASSLAVTAGWANEKLFFGSGTQLSVL.

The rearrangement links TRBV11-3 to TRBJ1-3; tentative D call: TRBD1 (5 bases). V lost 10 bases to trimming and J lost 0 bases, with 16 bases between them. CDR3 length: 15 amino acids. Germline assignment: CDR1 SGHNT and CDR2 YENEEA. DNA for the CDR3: TGTGCCACTCCGGGGGAGGATAGCTCTGGAAACACCATATATTTT. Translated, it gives CATPGEDSSGNTIYF.

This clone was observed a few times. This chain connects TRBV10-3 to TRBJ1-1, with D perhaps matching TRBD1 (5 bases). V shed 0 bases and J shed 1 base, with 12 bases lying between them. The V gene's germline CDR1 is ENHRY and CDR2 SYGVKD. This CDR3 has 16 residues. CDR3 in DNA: TGTGCCATCAGTGAGTCGTGGGGGGAGGGGAACACTGAAGCTTTCTTT. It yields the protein CAISESWGEGNTEAFF.

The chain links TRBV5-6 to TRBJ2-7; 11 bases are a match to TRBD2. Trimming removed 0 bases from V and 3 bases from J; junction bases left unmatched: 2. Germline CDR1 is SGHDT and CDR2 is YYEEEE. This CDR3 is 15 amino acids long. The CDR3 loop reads CASSLGLAGGYEQYF. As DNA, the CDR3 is TGTGCCAGCAGCTTGGGCCTAGCGGGGGGCTACGAGCAGTACTTC.

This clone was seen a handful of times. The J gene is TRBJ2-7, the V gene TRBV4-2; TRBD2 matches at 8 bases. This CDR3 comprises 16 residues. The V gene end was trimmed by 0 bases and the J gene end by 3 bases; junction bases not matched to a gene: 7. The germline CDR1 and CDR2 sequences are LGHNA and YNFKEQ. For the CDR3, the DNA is TGTGCCAGCAGCCAAGAGAATAGCGGGGACAACTACGAGCAGTACTTC. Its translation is CASSQENSGDNYEQYF.

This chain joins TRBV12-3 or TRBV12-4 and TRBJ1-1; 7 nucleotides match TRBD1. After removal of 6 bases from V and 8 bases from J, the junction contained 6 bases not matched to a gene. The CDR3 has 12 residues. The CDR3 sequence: CASRRGTAEAFF. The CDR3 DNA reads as TGTGCCAGCAGGCGCGGGACAGCCGAAGCTTTCTTT.

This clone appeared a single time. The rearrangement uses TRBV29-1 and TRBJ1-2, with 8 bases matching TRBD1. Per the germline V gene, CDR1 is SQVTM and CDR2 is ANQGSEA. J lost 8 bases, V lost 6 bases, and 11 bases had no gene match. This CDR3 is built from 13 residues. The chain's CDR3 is CSVPNDRGGGYTF. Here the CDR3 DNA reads TGCAGCGTACCCAATGACAGGGGAGGGGGCTACACCTTC.

The CDR3 reads CASSTDLLNTGELFF. CDR3 in DNA: TGTGCCAGCAGTACGGACTTACTGAACACCGGGGAGCTGTTTTTT. The J gene is TRBJ2-2, the V gene TRBV2; TRBD2 might be the D (5 bases). The CDR3 is 15 amino acids. The ends were cut back, 5 bases at V and 1 base at J, with 11 bases in the middle. Germline lookup yields CDR1 SNHLY and CDR2 FYNNEI.

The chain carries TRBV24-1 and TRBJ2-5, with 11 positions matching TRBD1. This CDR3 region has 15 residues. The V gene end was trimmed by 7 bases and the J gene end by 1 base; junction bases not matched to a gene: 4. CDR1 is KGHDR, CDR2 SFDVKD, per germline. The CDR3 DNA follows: TGTGCCACCAGGGGGACAGGGGGGGGCCAAGAGACCCAGTACTTC. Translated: CATRGTGGGQETQYF.

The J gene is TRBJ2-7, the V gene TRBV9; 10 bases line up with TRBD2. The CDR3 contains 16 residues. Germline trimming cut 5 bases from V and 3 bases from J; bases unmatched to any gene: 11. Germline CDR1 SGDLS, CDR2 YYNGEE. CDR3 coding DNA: TGTGCCAGCAGGCCCCCCCTAGCGGGAGTGTTCTACGAGCAGTACTTC. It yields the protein CASRPPLAGVFYEQYF.

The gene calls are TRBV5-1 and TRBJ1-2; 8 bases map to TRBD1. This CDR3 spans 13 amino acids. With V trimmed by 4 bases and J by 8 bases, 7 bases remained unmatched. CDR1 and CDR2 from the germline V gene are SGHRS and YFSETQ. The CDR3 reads CASSPGQGDGYTF. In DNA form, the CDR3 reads TGCGCCAGCAGCCCCGGACAGGGTGACGGCTACACCTTC.